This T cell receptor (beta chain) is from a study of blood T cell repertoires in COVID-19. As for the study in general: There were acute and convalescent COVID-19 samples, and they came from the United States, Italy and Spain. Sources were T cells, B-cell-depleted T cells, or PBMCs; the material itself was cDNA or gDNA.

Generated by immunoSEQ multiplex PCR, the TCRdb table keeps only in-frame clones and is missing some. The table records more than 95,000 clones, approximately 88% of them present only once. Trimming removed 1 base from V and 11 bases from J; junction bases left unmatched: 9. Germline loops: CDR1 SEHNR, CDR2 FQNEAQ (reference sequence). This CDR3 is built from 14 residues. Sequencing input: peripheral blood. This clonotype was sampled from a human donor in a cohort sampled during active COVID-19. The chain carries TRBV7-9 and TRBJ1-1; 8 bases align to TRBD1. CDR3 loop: CASSLGQGRAQAFF. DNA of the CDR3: TGTGCCAGCAGCTTAGGACAGGGGCGCGCTCAGGCTTTCTTT.